Below, 8 T cell receptor beta chains from the same sample are listed, as sequenced in a study of response to subunit inactivated influenza vaccine. TCRdb reprocessed the RT-PCR reads with MiXCR, giving one entry per CDR3 protein. In the table there are 650,000 to 800,000 distinct CDR3 sequences, approximately 13% of which are singletons. Source: PBMCs from blood, taken roughly 15 days before vaccination. The receptors here all came from a man in his fifties who received an inactivated influenza vaccine.

V and J are TRBV20-1 and TRBJ2-1, with TRBD2 matching over 9 bases. The CDR3 is 15 residues long. Germline CDR1 reads DFQATT; CDR2 reads SNEGSKA (reference sequence). The J segment lost 0 bases and the V segment lost 3 bases, leaving 3 bases of the junction unmatched. CDR3 in amino acids: CSARASGASYNEQFF. CDR3 nucleotide sequence: TGCAGTGCTAGGGCTAGCGGGGCCTCCTACAATGAGCAGTTCTTC.

This clonotype was seen a handful of times. This likely comes from a read error, as the CDR3 has no conserved phenylalanine or tryptophan at its end. No DNA is shown, since the ends of the CDR3 on it are uncertain; the CDR3 is the one TCRdb lists. V usage is TRBV6-5 and J usage is TRBJ2-6; the table's D call, TRBD1, has no DNA check behind it. From its first to its last residue, the CDR3 has 11 amino acids. The germline V gene has CDR1 MNHEY and CDR2 SVGAGI. The chain's CDR3 is CASKPGQGATS.

The table lists this clonotype with a few counts. The rearrangement links TRBV2 to TRBJ2-5; D is ambiguous. CDR3 length: 13 residues. CDR1 is SNHLY, CDR2 FYNNEI, per germline. The germline V and J ends were trimmed by 3 bases and 5 bases, with 10 bases remaining between them. In DNA form, the CDR3 reads TGTGCCAGCAGTGATAGGGTTTGGGAGACCCAGTACTTC. This translates into CASSDRVWETQYF.

This chain joins TRBV7-9 and TRBJ1-6; 9 bases match TRBD1. From germline, CDR1 is SEHNR and CDR2 FQNEAQ (reference sequence). V lost 1 base and J lost 7; bases outside the gene matches: 2. CDR3 length equals 15 residues. The CDR3 is CASSLEDRGNSPLHF. The CDR3 nucleotides read TGTGCCAGCAGCTTAGAGGACAGGGGAAATTCACCCCTCCACTTT.

This clonotype was seen a handful of times. The chain has TRBV15 and TRBJ1-2, with a possible D match to TRBD1 (5 bases). Germline V gene lookup returns CDR1 LNHNV and CDR2 YYDKDF (reference sequence). This CDR3 contains 16 residues. V was shortened by 1 base and J by 4 bases, with 16 bases between the two germline ends. In DNA form, the CDR3 reads TGTGCCACCAGCAGAGGGGCCCCCGGGACCGGCTATGGCTACACCTTC. Amino acid sequence: CATSRGAPGTGYGYTF.

The chain's CDR3 is CASSLRDGADTGELFF. The CDR3 bases are TGTGCCAGCAGCTTAAGGGACGGGGCGGACACCGGGGAGCTGTTTTTT. The chain has TRBV7-8 and TRBJ2-2, with D perhaps given as TRBD1 or TRBD2 (5 bases each). The CDR3 spans 16 residues. V lost 2 bases and J 3 bases, leaving 13 bases between the germline ends. Germline V gene lookup returns CDR1 SGHVS and CDR2 FQNEAQ. The whole variable domain, filled in from reference TRBV7-8 and TRBJ2-2, reads GAGVSQSPRYKVAKRGQDVALRCDPISGHVSLFWYQQALGQGPEFLTYFQNEAQLDKSGLPSDRFFAERPEGSVSTLKIQRTQQEDSAVYLCASSLRDGADTGELFFGEGSRLTVL.

Only a few counts were recorded for this clonotype. J is TRBJ2-7 and V is TRBV20-1; 9 bases are a match to TRBD1. Germline CDR1 reads DFQATT; CDR2 reads SNEGSKA (reference sequence). The CDR3 length is 14 residues. Trimming cost V 4 bases and J 1 base; bases outside gene matches: 5. CDR3 protein: CSANGQGSSYEQYF. The CDR3, as DNA: TGCAGTGCTAATGGACAGGGGTCTTCCTACGAGCAGTACTTC.

This clonotype was found a few times. V is TRBV3-1 and J is TRBJ2-1; 11 bases fit TRBD2. CDR3 length: 18 residues. Germline trimming cut 2 bases from V and 0 bases from J; bases unmatched to any gene: 6. In germline, CDR1 is LGHDT, CDR2 YNNKEL (reference sequence). The CDR3 sequence is CASSQLSGRVGSYNEQFF. For the CDR3, the DNA is TGTGCCAGCAGCCAACTTAGCGGGAGGGTTGGCTCCTACAATGAGCAGTTCTTC.